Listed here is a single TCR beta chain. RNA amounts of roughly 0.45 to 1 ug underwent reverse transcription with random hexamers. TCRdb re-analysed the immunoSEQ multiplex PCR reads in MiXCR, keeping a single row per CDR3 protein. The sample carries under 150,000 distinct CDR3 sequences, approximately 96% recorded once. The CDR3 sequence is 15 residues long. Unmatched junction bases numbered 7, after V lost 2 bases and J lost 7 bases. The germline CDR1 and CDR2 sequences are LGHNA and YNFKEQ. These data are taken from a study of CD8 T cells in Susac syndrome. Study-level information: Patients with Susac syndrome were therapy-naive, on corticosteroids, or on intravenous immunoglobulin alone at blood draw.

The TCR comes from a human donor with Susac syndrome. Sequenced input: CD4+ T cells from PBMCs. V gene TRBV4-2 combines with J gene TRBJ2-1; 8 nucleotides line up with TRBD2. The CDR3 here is CASSQSVAGWNEQFF. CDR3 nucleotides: TGTGCCAGCAGCCAATCTGTAGCGGGGTGGAATGAGCAGTTCTTC.